The rows below give T cell receptor beta chains drawn from one sample of a study of T cell changes during pregnancy in multiple sclerosis. TCRdb's copy holds only in-frame clones and misses some; the assay was immunoSEQ multiplex PCR. Among approximately 100,000 clones listed, approximately 94% were seen once. The sequencing used peripheral blood, collected before pregnancy. The receptors were sampled from a female donor with multiple sclerosis, enrolled in a pregnancy study. Each CDR3 is given with its conserved first and last residue. A D gene is named only where the DNA matches it firmly. A clone size is listed for some rows: how often the clone was seen (once, few, many), or a class if it is expanded.

V gene: TRBV27; D gene: -; clone size: -; J gene: TRBJ2-3; CDR3 DNA: TGTGCCAGCCCAGCGGAAAGCACAGATACGCAGTATTTT; CDR3 protein: CASPAESTDTQYF
V gene: TRBV7-9; D gene: TRBD2; clone size: -; J gene: TRBJ2-7; CDR3 DNA: TGTGCCAGCAGCCGGACTAGCGAGGGCTACGAGCAGTACTTC; CDR3 protein: CASSRTSEGYEQYF
V gene: TRBV7-2; D gene: TRBD1; clone size: few; J gene: TRBJ1-2; CDR3 DNA: TGTGCCAGCAGCACCCTGGGACAGGGTCATGGCTACACCTTC; CDR3 protein: CASSTLGQGHGYTF
V gene: TRBV5-1; D gene: -; clone size: once; J gene: TRBJ1-2; CDR3 DNA: TGCGCCAGCAGCCCCGGGGAGCCGGCGCTCTATGGCTACACCTTC; CDR3 protein: CASSPGEPALYGYTF
V gene: TRBV28; D gene: TRBD1; clone size: -; J gene: TRBJ1-2; CDR3 DNA: TGTGCCAGCAGTTTAGGCAGGGGGAACTATGGCTACACCTTC; CDR3 protein: CASSLGRGNYGYTF
V gene: TRBV5-4; D gene: TRBD1; clone size: -; J gene: TRBJ1-2; CDR3 DNA: TGTGCCAGCAGCTTGGACAGGGGCTATGGCTACACCTTC; CDR3 protein: CASSLDRGYGYTF
V gene: TRBV18; D gene: -; clone size: -; J gene: TRBJ2-7; CDR3 DNA: TGTGCCAGCCATCCGTCAGGGACCTACGAGCAGTACTTC; CDR3 protein: CASHPSGTYEQYF
V gene: TRBV4-2; D gene: -; clone size: -; J gene: TRBJ2-1; CDR3 DNA: TGTGCCAGCAGCGGCCCCGGGACTCCCCCGGACAATGAGCAGTTCTTC; CDR3 protein: CASSGPGTPPDNEQFF
V gene: TRBV7-2; D gene: -; clone size: -; J gene: TRBJ2-2; CDR3 DNA: TGTGCCAGCAGCCAAGCCGCCGGGACTAACACCGGGGAGCTGTTTTTT; CDR3 protein: CASSQAAGTNTGELFF
V gene: TRBV4-3; D gene: TRBD2; clone size: -; J gene: TRBJ2-7; CDR3 DNA: TGCGCCAGCAGCCAAGACACTAGCGGGTACTACGAGCAGTACTTC; CDR3 protein: CASSQDTSGYYEQYF
V gene: TRBV27; D gene: -; clone size: -; J gene: TRBJ2-7; CDR3 DNA: TGTGCCAGCAGTTTATCGGCCTTCTACGAGCAGTACTTC; CDR3 protein: CASSLSAFYEQYF
V gene: TRBV15; D gene: -; clone size: once; J gene: TRBJ2-1; CDR3 DNA: TGTGCCACCAGCAGAGATCCTGTCTACAATGAGCAGTTCTTC; CDR3 protein: CATSRDPVYNEQFF
V gene: TRBV7-8; D gene: -; clone size: once; J gene: TRBJ1-1; CDR3 DNA: TGTGCCAGCAGCTTATACGGGGGGACGAACACTGAAGCTTTCTTT; CDR3 protein: CASSLYGGTNTEAFF
V gene: TRBV2; D gene: TRBD1; clone size: few; J gene: TRBJ2-7; CDR3 DNA: TGTGCCAGCAGCGCCAGGACAGGGGGCGAGCAGTACTTC; CDR3 protein: CASSARTGGEQYF
V gene: TRBV6-6; D gene: TRBD1; clone size: -; J gene: TRBJ2-2; CDR3 DNA: TGTGCCAGCAGTCCGACAGGGGGCAGGACCGGGGAGCTGTTTTTT; CDR3 protein: CASSPTGGRTGELFF
V gene: TRBV19; D gene: -; clone size: -; J gene: TRBJ1-2; CDR3 DNA: TGTGCCAGTAATAATGACAGGTCCTCTAACTATGGCTACACCTTC; CDR3 protein: CASNNDRSSNYGYTF
V gene: TRBV7-9; D gene: -; clone size: -; J gene: TRBJ1-1; CDR3 DNA: TGTGCCAGCAGCTTATCCGGGGTCTACACTGAAGCTTTCTTT; CDR3 protein: CASSLSGVYTEAFF
V gene: TRBV11-2; D gene: TRBD1; clone size: -; J gene: TRBJ2-1; CDR3 DNA: TGTGCCAGCAGCTTAACCCCGGCAGGGGGTTACAATGAGCAGTTCTTC; CDR3 protein: CASSLTPAGGYNEQFF
V gene: TRBV6-1; D gene: -; clone size: -; J gene: TRBJ1-3; CDR3 DNA: TGTGCCAGCAGTGGGGGACTGGGAAACTCTGGAAACACCATATATTTT; CDR3 protein: CASSGGLGNSGNTIYF
V gene: TRBV27; D gene: -; clone size: -; J gene: TRBJ2-5; CDR3 DNA: TGTGCCAGCAGTGGCGGGGGCGGGTCCCAGTACTTC; CDR3 protein: CASSGGGGSQYF
V gene: TRBV9; D gene: TRBD1; clone size: -; J gene: TRBJ1-1; CDR3 DNA: TGTGCCAGCAGCGGGCAGGGGGTTTTCACTGAAGCTTTCTTT; CDR3 protein: CASSGQGVFTEAFF
V gene: TRBV19; D gene: TRBD2; clone size: -; J gene: TRBJ2-7; CDR3 DNA: TGTGCCAGTAGTATAGTTCATTCCGGGACTAGCGGGAAAACCTACGAGCAGTACTTC; CDR3 protein: CASSIVHSGTSGKTYEQYF
V gene: TRBV5-1; D gene: TRBD2; clone size: once; J gene: TRBJ2-1; CDR3 DNA: TGCGCCAGCAGACGCCCGGCGGGAGCCACAAACAATGAGCAGTTCTTC; CDR3 protein: CASRRPAGATNNEQFF
V gene: TRBV4-3; D gene: -; clone size: -; J gene: TRBJ2-3; CDR3 DNA: TGCGCCAGCAGCCCGAGCGGCCAGGGGATTGCAGATACGCAGTATTTT; CDR3 protein: CASSPSGQGIADTQYF
V gene: TRBV30; D gene: -; clone size: -; J gene: TRBJ1-5; CDR3 DNA: TGTGCGTCGAGTGAGTTGGGGGGGAAGCAGCCCCAGCATTTT; CDR3 protein: CASSELGGKQPQHF
V gene: TRBV19; D gene: TRBD2; clone size: -; J gene: TRBJ2-5; CDR3 DNA: TGTGCCAGTAGTTTAGTGAGCGGGACGTCAGAGACCCAGTACTTC; CDR3 protein: CASSLVSGTSETQYF
V gene: TRBV28; D gene: -; clone size: -; J gene: TRBJ2-7; CDR3 DNA: TGTGCCAGCAGTACCTACAGGGTCCACGAGCAGTACTTC; CDR3 protein: CASSTYRVHEQYF
V gene: TRBV27; D gene: -; clone size: -; J gene: TRBJ1-1; CDR3 DNA: TGTGCCAGCTGGCACGGGGGGACTGAAGCTTTCTTT; CDR3 protein: CASWHGGTEAFF
V gene: TRBV19; D gene: TRBD1; clone size: -; J gene: TRBJ1-2; CDR3 DNA: TGTGCCACCCGATCTTATAGGGACAGGGTTGTTGGCTACACCTTC; CDR3 protein: CATRSYRDRVVGYTF
V gene: TRBV7-8; D gene: TRBD2; clone size: -; J gene: TRBJ2-7; CDR3 DNA: TGTGCCAGCAGCTTAGTTCGTGAAATAGCGGGTTCGTTCTACGAGCAGTACTTC; CDR3 protein: CASSLVREIAGSFYEQYF
V gene: TRBV7-9; D gene: -; clone size: -; J gene: TRBJ2-3; CDR3 DNA: TGTGCCAGCAGCTTATACGGAGATACGCAGTATTTT; CDR3 protein: CASSLYGDTQYF
V gene: TRBV9; D gene: TRBD1; clone size: -; J gene: TRBJ1-4; CDR3 DNA: TGTGCCAGCAGCGTAGACAGGGGAAGGGAAAAACTGTTTTTT; CDR3 protein: CASSVDRGREKLFF
V gene: TRBV7-2; D gene: TRBD2; clone size: -; J gene: TRBJ2-1; CDR3 DNA: TGTGCCAGCAGCTTGAGGGTGCTAGCGGGAGTCCATGAGCAGTTCTTC; CDR3 protein: CASSLRVLAGVHEQFF
V gene: TRBV9; D gene: -; clone size: once; J gene: TRBJ2-7; CDR3 DNA: TGTGCCAGCAGCCTGGGGGCAGGGGCTTACGAGCAGTACTTC; CDR3 protein: CASSLGAGAYEQYF
V gene: TRBV6-5; D gene: -; clone size: few; J gene: TRBJ1-1; CDR3 DNA: TGTGCCAGCCGTCAGGGTAAGGGGCTTTGTTTCTTT; CDR3 protein: CASRQGKGLCFF
V gene: TRBV6-1; D gene: TRBD1; clone size: -; J gene: TRBJ1-4; CDR3 DNA: TGTGCCAGCAGTAGGACAGGGGGGACTAATGAAAAACTGTTTTTT; CDR3 protein: CASSRTGGTNEKLFF
V gene: TRBV13; D gene: TRBD1; clone size: -; J gene: TRBJ1-1; CDR3 DNA: TGTGCCAGCAGCCCAGGGGGCGGATGGAACACTGAAGCTTTCTTT; CDR3 protein: CASSPGGGWNTEAFF
V gene: TRBV5-4; D gene: -; clone size: -; J gene: TRBJ2-7; CDR3 DNA: TGTGCCAGCAGCTTCTGGGACTTTTCTTCCTACGAGCAGTACTTC; CDR3 protein: CASSFWDFSSYEQYF
V gene: TRBV9; D gene: TRBD2; clone size: -; J gene: TRBJ2-5; CDR3 DNA: TGTGCCAGCAGCGTAGGCGGTAGCGGGGAGACCCAGTACTTC; CDR3 protein: CASSVGGSGETQYF
V gene: TRBV4-1; D gene: -; clone size: -; J gene: TRBJ2-2; CDR3 DNA: TGCGCCAGCAGCCCGGTCGGACAGTCGAACACCGGGGAGCTGTTTTTT; CDR3 protein: CASSPVGQSNTGELFF
V gene: TRBV5-1; D gene: -; clone size: -; J gene: TRBJ2-7; CDR3 DNA: TGCGCCAGCAGCTGGACTCTTGACTCCTACGAGCAGTACTTC; CDR3 protein: CASSWTLDSYEQYF
V gene: TRBV27; D gene: TRBD2; clone size: -; J gene: TRBJ2-5; CDR3 DNA: TGTGCCAGCAGTTCCCCACCTAGCGGGATAAGGGAGACCCAGTACTTC; CDR3 protein: CASSSPPSGIRETQYF
V gene: TRBV6-5; D gene: TRBD1; clone size: -; J gene: TRBJ1-3; CDR3 DNA: TGTGCCAGCAGGGGACAGGGGGCCGGAAACACCATATATTTT; CDR3 protein: CASRGQGAGNTIYF
V gene: TRBV28; D gene: -; clone size: once; J gene: TRBJ1-2; CDR3 DNA: TGTGCCAGCAGTTTATTTCTGGGGGCATCTGGCTACACCTTC; CDR3 protein: CASSLFLGASGYTF
V gene: TRBV30; D gene: TRBD1; clone size: -; J gene: TRBJ2-7; CDR3 DNA: TGTGCCTGGAGTGTACTTCGACTCGGGGACAGGGATTACGAGCAGTACTTC; CDR3 protein: CAWSVLRLGDRDYEQYF
V gene: TRBV9; D gene: -; clone size: once; J gene: TRBJ2-1; CDR3 DNA: TGTGCCAGCAGCGTATCGGAGGTTTACTACAATGAGCAGTTCTTC; CDR3 protein: CASSVSEVYYNEQFF
V gene: TRBV28; D gene: TRBD2; clone size: -; J gene: TRBJ2-3; CDR3 DNA: TGTGCCAGCAGTCTGGGGACTAGCGGGAACACAGATACGCAGTATTTT; CDR3 protein: CASSLGTSGNTDTQYF
V gene: TRBV4-1; D gene: -; clone size: -; J gene: TRBJ1-3; CDR3 DNA: TGCGCCAGCAGCCAAGATCCGACAGTCTCTGGAAACACCATATATTTT; CDR3 protein: CASSQDPTVSGNTIYF
V gene: TRBV7-2; D gene: TRBD2; clone size: -; J gene: TRBJ2-3; CDR3 DNA: TGTGCCAGCAGCTTAACGGGGGGGGGTACGCAGTATTTT; CDR3 protein: CASSLTGGGTQYF
V gene: TRBV2; D gene: TRBD1; clone size: -; J gene: TRBJ1-1; CDR3 DNA: TGTGCCAGCAGATCGACAGGGGGCTGGAACACTGAAGCTTTCTTT; CDR3 protein: CASRSTGGWNTEAFF